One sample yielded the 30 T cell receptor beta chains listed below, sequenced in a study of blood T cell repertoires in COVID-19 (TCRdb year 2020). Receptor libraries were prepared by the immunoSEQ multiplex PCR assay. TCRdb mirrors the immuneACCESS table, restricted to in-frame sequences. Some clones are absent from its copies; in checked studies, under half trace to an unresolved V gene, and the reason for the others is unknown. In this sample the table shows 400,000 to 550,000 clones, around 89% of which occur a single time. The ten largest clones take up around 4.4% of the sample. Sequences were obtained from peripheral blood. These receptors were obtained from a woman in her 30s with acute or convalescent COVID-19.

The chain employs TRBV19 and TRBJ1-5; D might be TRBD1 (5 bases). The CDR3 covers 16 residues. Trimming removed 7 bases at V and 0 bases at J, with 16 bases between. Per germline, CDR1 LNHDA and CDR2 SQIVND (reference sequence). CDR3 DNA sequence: TGTGCCAGTAATTGGGGCCACAGGAATAGCAATCAGCCCCAGCATTTT. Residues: CASNWGHRNSNQPQHF.

In DNA form, the CDR3 reads TGTGCCAGCAGCCAAGGTGGAGGGCACCGGCAGCCCCAGCATTTT. Protein: CASSQGGGHRQPQHF. The chain recombines TRBV3-1 (or the pseudogene TRBV3-2) with TRBJ1-5; D uncertain. This CDR3 has 15 residues. Germline V gene data show CDR1 as LGHDT and CDR2 as YNNKEL (reference sequence). Trimming removed 1 base from V and 7 bases from J, with 14 bases in between.

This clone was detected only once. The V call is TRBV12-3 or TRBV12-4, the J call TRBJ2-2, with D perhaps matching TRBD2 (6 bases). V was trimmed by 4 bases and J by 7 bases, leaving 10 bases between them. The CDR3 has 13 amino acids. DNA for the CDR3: TGTGCCAGCAGTTCGGGAGTGGGCGGGGAGCTGTTTTTT. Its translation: CASSSGVGGELFF.

As DNA, the CDR3 is TGTGCCAGCAGCCAAGGAGGCACTGAAGCTTTCTTT. Amino acids: CASSQGGTEAFF. The V and J genes are TRBV5-4 and TRBJ1-1; D call uncertain. This CDR3 spans 12 amino acids. The V end was cut by 4 bases, the J end by 4 bases, with 8 bases between. Germline V gene data show CDR1 as SGHNT and CDR2 as YYREEE (reference sequence).

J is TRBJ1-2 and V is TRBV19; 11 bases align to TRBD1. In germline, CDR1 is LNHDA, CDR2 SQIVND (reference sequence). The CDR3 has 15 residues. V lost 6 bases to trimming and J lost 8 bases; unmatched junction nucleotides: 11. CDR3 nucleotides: TGTGCCAGTAGCCGACCTCCGGGACAGGGGGGAGGCTACACCTTC. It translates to CASSRPPGQGGGYTF.

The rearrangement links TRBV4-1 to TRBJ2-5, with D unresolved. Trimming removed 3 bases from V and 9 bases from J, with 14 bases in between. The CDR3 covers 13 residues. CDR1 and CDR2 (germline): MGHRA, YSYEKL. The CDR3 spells CASSHDQLAAQYF. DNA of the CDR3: TGCGCCAGCAGCCACGATCAGTTGGCTGCCCAGTACTTC.

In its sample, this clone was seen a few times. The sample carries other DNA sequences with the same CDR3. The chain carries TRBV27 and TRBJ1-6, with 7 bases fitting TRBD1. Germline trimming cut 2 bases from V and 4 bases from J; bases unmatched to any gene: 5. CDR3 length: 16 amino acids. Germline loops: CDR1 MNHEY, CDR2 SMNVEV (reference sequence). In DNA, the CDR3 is TGTGCCAGCAGTTTAGCAGGGGGTTCGTATAATTCACCCCTCCACTTT. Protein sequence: CASSLAGGSYNSPLHF.

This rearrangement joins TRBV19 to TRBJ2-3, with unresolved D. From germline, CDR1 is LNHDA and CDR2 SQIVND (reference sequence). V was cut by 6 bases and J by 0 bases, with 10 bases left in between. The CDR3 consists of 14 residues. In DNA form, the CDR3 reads TGTGCCAGTAGCGACGACACGAGCACAGATACGCAGTATTTT. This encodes CASSDDTSTDTQYF.

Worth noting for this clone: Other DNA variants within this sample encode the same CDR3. CDR3 in amino acids: CASSLQETQYF. CDR3 nucleotide sequence: TGTGCCAGCAGTTTACAGGAGACCCAGTACTTC. This rearrangement joins TRBV12-3 or TRBV12-4 to TRBJ2-5; no definite D call. CDR3 length: 11 amino acids. Between the trimmed V and J ends, which lost 2 bases and 5 bases, there was a span of 3 bases.

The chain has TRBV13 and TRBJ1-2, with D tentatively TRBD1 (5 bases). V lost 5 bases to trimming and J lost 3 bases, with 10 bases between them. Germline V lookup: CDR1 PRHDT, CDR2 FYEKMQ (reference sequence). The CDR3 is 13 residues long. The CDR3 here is CASSTGWDYGYTF. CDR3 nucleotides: TGTGCCAGCAGCACAGGCTGGGACTATGGCTACACCTTC.

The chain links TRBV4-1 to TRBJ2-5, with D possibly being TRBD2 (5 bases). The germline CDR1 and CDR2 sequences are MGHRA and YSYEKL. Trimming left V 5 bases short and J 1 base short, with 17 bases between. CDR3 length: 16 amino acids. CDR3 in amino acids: CASSFRYRDSQETQYF. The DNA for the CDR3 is TGCGCCAGCAGCTTTCGTTACCGGGATAGCCAAGAGACCCAGTACTTC.

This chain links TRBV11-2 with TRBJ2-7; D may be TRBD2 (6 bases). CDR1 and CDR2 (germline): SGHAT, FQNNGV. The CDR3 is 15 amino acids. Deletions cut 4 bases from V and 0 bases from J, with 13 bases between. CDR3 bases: TGTGCCAGCAGCTCCCTGGGGGGATACTCCTACGAGCAGTACTTC. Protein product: CASSSLGGYSYEQYF.

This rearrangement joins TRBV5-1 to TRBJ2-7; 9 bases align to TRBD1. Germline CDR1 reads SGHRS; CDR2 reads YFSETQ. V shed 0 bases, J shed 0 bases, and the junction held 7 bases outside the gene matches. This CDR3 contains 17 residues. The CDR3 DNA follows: TGCGCCAGCAGCTTGGCCAGTGGGGGACAGGGCTCCTACGAGCAGTACTTC. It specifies CASSLASGGQGSYEQYF.

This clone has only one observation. The CDR3 nucleotides are TGTGCCAGCAGCACCCGACTAGCGGGCGGGGGAGATACGCAGTATTTT. This codes for CASSTRLAGGGDTQYF. V usage is TRBV3-1 (or the pseudogene TRBV3-2) and J usage is TRBJ2-3; TRBD2 aligns across 10 bases. Germline CDR1 LGHDT, CDR2 YNNKEL (reference sequence). V lost 5 bases and J lost 5; bases outside the gene matches: 10. This CDR3 region has 16 residues.

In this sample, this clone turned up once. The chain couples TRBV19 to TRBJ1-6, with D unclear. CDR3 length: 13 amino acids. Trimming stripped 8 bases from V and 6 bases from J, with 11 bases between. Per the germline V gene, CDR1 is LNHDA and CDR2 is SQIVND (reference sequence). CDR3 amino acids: CASREGTNSPLHF. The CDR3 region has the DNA TGTGCCAGTCGGGAAGGAACTAATTCACCCCTCCACTTT.

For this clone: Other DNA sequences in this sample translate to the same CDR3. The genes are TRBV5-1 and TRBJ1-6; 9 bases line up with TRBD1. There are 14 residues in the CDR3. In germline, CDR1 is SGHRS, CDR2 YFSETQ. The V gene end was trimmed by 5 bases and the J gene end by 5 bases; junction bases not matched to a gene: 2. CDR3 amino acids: CASSRTGDNSPLHF. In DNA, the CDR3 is TGCGCCAGCAGTCGGACAGGGGATAATTCACCCCTCCACTTT.

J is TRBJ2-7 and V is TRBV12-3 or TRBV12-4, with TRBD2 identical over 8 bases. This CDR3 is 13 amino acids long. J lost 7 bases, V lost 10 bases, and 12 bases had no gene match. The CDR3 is CATLREGSREQYF. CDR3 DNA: TGTGCCACCCTTCGGGAGGGGTCGAGGGAGCAGTACTTC.

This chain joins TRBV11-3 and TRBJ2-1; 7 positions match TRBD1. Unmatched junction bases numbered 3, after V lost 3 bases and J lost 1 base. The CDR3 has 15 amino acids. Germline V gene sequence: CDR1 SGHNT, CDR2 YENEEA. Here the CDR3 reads CASSLDRKSYNEQFF. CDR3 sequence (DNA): TGTGCCAGCAGCTTGGACAGGAAATCCTACAATGAGCAGTTCTTC.

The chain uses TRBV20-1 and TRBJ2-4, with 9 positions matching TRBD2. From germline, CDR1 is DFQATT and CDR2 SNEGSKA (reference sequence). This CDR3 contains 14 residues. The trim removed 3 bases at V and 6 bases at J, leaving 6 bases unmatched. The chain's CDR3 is CSASSRGGINIQYF. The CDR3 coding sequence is TGCAGTGCTAGTTCGCGGGGGGGCATAAACATTCAGTACTTC.

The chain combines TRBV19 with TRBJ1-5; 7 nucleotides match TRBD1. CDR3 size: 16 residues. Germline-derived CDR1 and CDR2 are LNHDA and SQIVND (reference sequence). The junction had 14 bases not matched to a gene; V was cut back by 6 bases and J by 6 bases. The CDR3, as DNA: TGTGCCAGTAGCCACCTAGGGGGCGCGTACAGTCAGCCCCAGCATTTT. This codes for CASSHLGGAYSQPQHF.

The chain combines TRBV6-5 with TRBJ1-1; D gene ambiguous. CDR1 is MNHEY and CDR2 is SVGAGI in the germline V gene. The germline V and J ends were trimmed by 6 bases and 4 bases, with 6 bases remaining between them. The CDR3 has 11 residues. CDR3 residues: CASRRTTEAFF. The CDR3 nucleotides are TGTGCCAGCAGGAGAACCACTGAAGCTTTCTTT.

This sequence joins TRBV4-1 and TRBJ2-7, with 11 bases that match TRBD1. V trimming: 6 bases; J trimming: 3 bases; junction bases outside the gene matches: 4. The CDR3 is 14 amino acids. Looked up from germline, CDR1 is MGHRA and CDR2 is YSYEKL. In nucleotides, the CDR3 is TGCGCCAGCAGTCCCGGGACAGGGGGCTACGAGCAGTACTTC. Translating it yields CASSPGTGGYEQYF.

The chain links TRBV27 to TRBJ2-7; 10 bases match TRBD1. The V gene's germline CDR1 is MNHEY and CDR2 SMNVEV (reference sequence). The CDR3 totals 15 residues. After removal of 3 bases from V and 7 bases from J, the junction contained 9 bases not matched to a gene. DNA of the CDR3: TGTGCCAGCAGTTTCGGGGGACAGGGGCGAAGAGAGCAGTACTTC. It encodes CASSFGGQGRREQYF.

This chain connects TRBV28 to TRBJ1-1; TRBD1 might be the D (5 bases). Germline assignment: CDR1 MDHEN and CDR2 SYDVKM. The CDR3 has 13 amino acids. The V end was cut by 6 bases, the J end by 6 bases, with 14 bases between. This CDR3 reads CASSYSIGAEAFF. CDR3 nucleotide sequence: TGTGCCAGCAGCTACTCAATAGGGGCTGAAGCTTTCTTT.

CDR3: CASSPTSGTYNEQFF. The CDR3 nucleotides read TGTGCCAGCAGCCCTACTAGCGGGACATACAATGAGCAGTTCTTC. The chain combines TRBV14 with TRBJ2-1; 10 bases align to TRBD2. The CDR3 has 15 residues. The ends lost 4 bases at V and 4 bases at J; junction bases unmatched: 4. The germline V gene encodes CDR1 SGHDN and CDR2 FVKESK.

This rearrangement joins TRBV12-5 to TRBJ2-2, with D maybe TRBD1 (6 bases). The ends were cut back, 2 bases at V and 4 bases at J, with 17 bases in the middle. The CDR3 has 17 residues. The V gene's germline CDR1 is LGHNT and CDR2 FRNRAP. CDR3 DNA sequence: TGTGCTAGTGGTTTGACGCTCGGGACAAAAATCACCGGGGAGCTGTTTTTT. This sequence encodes CASGLTLGTKITGELFF. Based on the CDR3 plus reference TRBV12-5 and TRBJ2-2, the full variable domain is DARVTQTPRHKVTEMGQEVTMRCQPILGHNTVFWYRQTMMQGLELLAYFRNRAPLDDSGMPKDRFSAEMPDATLATLKIQPSEPRDSAVYFCASGLTLGTKITGELFFGEGSRLTVL.

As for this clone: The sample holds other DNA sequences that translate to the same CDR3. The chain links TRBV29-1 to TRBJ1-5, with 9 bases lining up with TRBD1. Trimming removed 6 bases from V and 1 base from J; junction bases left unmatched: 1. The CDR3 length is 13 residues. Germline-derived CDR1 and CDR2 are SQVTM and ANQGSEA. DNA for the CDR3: TGCAGCGTGGGGACAGGGAGCAATCAGCCCCAGCATTTT. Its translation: CSVGTGSNQPQHF. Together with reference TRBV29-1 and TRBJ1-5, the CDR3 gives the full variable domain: SAVISQKPSRDICQRGTSLTIQCQVDSQVTMMFWYRQQPGQSLTLIATANQGSEATYESGFVIDKFPISRPNLTFSTLTVSNMSPEDSSIYLCSVGTGSNQPQHFGDGTRLSIL.

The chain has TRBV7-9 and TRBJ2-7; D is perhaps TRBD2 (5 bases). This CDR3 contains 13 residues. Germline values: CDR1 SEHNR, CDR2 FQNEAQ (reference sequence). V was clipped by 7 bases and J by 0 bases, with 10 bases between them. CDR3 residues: CASTQTSSYEQYF. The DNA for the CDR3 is TGTGCCAGCACCCAAACTAGCTCCTACGAGCAGTACTTC.

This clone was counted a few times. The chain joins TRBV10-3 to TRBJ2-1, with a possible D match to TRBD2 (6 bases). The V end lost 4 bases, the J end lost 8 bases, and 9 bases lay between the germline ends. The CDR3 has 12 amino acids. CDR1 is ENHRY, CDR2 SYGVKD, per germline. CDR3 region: CAISGTGDEQFF. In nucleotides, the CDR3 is TGTGCCATCAGTGGAACGGGGGATGAGCAGTTCTTC.

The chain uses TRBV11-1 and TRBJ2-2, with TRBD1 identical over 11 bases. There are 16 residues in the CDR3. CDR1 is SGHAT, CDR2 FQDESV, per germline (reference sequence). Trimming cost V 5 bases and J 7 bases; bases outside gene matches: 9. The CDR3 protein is CASSKGQGAQDGELFF. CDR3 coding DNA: TGTGCCAGCAGCAAAGGACAGGGGGCGCAGGACGGGGAGCTGTTTTTT.